This T cell receptor beta chain was sequenced during a study of T cell responses to AZD1222 COVID-19 vaccine. The repertoire was sequenced with immunoSEQ multiplex PCR; TCRdb's copy has only in-frame clones and lacks some. Among under 250,000 clones listed, about 93% were seen once. The germline V and J ends were trimmed by 7 bases and 8 bases, with 17 bases remaining between them. The CDR3 is made up of 14 amino acids. The germline V gene encodes CDR1 SEHNR and CDR2 FQNEAQ (reference sequence). J is TRBJ1-4 and V is TRBV7-9; the D gene is possibly TRBD1 (5 bases). The clonotype was recovered from an adult in good health. Source: peripheral blood, taken on day 0 of MenACWY control vaccination. In DNA form, the CDR3 reads TGTGCCAGCACCGTCGTCAGGGAAGACGAAAAACTGTTTTTT. Translation: CASTVVREDEKLFF.